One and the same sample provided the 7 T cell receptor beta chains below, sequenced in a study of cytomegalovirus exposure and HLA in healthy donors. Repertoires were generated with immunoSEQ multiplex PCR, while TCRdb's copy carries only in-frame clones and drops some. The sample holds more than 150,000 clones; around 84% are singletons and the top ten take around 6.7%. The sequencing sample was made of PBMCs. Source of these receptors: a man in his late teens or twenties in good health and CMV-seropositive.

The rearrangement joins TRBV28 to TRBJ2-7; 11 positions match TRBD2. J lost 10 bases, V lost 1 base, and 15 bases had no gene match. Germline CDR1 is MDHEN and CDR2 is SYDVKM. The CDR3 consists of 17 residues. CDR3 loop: CASSLLHLGLAATGQYF. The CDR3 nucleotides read TGTGCCAGCAGTTTATTACATTTGGGACTAGCGGCGACCGGTCAGTACTTC.

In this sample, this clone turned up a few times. The CDR3: CASSRSSNTGELFF. Here the CDR3 DNA reads TGTGCCAGCAGCCGTTCTTCGAACACCGGGGAGCTGTTTTTT. The V and J genes are TRBV7-2 and TRBJ2-2; no clear D gene. V lost 5 bases, J lost 0 bases, and 7 bases lay in between. Germline CDR1 is SGHTA and CDR2 is FQGNSA. The CDR3 consists of 14 residues.

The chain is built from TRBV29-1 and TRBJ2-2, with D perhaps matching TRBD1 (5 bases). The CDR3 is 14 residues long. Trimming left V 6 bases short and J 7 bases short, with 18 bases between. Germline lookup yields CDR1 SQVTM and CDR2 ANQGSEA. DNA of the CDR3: TGCAGCGTGCTCAGGGTTGAGAAGGGCGGGGAGCTGTTTTTT. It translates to CSVLRVEKGGELFF.

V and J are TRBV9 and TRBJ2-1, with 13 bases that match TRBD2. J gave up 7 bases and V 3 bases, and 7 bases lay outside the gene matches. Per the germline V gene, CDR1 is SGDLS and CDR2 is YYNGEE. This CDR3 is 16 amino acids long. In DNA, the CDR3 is TGTGCCAGCAGCGCGGGGGGGACTAGCGGGATTAATGAGCAGTTCTTC. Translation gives CASSAGGTSGINEQFF.

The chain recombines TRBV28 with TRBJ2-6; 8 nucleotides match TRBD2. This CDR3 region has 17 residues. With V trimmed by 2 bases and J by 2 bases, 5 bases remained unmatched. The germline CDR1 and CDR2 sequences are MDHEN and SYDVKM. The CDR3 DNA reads TGTGCCAGCAGTTTAAGTGTTAGCGGGACTGGGGCCAACGTCCTGACTTTC. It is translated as CASSLSVSGTGANVLTF.

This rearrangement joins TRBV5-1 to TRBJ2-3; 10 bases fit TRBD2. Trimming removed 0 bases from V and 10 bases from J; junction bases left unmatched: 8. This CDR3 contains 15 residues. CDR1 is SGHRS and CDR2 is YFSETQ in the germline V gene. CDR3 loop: CASSLELAGERAQYF. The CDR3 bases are TGCGCCAGCAGCTTGGAGCTAGCGGGAGAGCGGGCGCAGTATTTT.

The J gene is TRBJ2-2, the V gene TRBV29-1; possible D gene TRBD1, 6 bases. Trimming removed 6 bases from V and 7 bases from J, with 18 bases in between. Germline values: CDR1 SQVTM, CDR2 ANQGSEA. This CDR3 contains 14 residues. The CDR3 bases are TGCAGCGTACCCATAACAGGGTTGGGCGGGGAGCTGTTTTTT. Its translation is CSVPITGLGGELFF.